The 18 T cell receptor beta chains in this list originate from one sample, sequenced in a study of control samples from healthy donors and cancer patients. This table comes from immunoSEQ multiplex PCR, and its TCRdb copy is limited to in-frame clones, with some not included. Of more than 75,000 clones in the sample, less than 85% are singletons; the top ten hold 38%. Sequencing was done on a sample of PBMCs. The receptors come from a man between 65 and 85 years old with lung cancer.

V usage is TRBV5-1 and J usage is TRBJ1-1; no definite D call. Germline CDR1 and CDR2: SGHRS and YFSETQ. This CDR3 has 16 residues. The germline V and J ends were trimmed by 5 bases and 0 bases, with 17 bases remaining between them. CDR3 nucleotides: TGCGCCAGCAGGTACGAGGGAAACGGGGTGAACACTGAAGCTTTCTTT. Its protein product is CASRYEGNGVNTEAFF.

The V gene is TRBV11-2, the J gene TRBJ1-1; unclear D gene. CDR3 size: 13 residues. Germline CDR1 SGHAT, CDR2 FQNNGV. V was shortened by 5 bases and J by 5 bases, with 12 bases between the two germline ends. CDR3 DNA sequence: TGTGCCAGCAGCCGTCAGGCCATGACTGAAGCTTTCTTT. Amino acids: CASSRQAMTEAFF.

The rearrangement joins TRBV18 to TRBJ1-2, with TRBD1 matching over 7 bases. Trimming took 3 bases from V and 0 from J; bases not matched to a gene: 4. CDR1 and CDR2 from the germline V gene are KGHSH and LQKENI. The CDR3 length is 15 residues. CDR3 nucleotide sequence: TGTGCCAGCTCACCGCAGGGACAGACTAACTATGGCTACACCTTC. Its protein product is CASSPQGQTNYGYTF.

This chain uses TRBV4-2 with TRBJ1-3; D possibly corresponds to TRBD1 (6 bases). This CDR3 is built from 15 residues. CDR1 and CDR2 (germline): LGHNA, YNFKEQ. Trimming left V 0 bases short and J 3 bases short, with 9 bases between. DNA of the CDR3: TGTGCCAGCAGCCAAGAAGGGGGATTTGGAAACACCATATATTTT. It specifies CASSQEGGFGNTIYF.

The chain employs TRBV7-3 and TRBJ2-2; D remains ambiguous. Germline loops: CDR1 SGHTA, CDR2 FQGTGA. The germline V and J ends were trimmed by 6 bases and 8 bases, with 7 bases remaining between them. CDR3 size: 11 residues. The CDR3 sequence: CASRDRGELFF. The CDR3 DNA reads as TGTGCCAGCAGGGACCGGGGGGAGCTGTTTTTT.

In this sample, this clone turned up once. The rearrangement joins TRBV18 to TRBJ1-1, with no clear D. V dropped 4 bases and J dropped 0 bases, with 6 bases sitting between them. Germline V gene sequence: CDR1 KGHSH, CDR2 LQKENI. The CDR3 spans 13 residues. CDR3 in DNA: TGTGCCAGCTCACTAACAGTGAACACTGAAGCTTTCTTT. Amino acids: CASSLTVNTEAFF.

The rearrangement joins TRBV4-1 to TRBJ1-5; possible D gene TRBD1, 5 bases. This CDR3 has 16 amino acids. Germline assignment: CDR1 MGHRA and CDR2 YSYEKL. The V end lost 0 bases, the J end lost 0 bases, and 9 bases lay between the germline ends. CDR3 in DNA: TGCGCCAGCAGCCAAGAAGGGACGGTTAGCAATCAGCCCCAGCATTTT. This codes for CASSQEGTVSNQPQHF.

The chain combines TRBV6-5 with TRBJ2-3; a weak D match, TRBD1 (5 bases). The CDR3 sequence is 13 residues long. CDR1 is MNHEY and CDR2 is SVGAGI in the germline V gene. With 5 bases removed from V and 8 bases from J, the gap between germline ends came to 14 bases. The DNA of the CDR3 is TGTGCCAGCAGTACAGGTGGGGTGGGTACGCAGTATTTT. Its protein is CASSTGGVGTQYF.

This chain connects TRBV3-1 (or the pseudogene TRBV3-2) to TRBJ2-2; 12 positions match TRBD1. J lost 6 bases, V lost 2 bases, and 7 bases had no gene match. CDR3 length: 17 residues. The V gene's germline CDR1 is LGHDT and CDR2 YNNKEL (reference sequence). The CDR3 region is CASSQRDRGLVAGELFF. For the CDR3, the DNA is TGTGCCAGCAGCCAAAGGGACAGGGGGCTCGTAGCCGGGGAGCTGTTTTTT.

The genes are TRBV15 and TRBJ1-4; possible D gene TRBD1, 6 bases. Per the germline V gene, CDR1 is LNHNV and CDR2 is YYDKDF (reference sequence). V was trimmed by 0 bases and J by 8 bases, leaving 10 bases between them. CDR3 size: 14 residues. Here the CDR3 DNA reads TGTGCCACCAGCAGAGATCGAGGGGGAGAAAAACTGTTTTTT. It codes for CATSRDRGGEKLFF. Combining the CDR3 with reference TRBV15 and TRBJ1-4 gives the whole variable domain DAMVIQNPRYQVTQFGKPVTLSCSQTLNHNVMYWYQQKSSQAPKLLFHYYDKDFNNEADTPDNFQSRRPNTSFCFLDIRSPGLGDTAMYLCATSRDRGGEKLFFGSGTQLSVL.

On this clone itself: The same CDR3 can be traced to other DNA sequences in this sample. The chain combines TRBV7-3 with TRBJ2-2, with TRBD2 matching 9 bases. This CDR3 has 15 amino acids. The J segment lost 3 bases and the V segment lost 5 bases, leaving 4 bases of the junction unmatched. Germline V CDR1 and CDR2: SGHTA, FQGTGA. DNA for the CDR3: TGTGCCAGCAGCCCGACTAGCGGATACACCGGGGAGCTGTTTTTT. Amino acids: CASSPTSGYTGELFF.

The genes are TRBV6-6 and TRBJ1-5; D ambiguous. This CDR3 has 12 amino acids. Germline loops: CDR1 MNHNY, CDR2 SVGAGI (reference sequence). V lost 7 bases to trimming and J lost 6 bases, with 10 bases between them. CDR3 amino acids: CASTHKGQPQHF. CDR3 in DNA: TGTGCCAGCACCCACAAAGGTCAGCCCCAGCATTTT.

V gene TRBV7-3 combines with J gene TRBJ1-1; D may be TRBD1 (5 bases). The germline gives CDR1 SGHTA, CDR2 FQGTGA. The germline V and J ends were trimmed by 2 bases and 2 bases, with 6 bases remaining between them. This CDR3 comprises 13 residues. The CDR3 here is CASSLDRNTEAFF. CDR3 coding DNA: TGTGCCAGCAGCTTAGACAGAAACACTGAAGCTTTCTTT.

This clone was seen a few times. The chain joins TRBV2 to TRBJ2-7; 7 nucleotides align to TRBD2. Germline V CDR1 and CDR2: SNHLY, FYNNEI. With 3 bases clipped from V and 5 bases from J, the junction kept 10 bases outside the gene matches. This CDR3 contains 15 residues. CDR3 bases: TGTGCCAGCAGTGATTTAGGGACTACGGGCGACGAGCAGTACTTC. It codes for CASSDLGTTGDEQYF.

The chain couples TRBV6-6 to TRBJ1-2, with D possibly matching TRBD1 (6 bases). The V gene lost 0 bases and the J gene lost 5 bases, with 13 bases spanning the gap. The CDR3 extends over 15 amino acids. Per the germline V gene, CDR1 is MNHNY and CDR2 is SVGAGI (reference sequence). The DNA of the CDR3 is TGTGCCAGCAGTTACTCCTTACAGGGAAAGTATGGCTACACCTTC. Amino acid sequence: CASSYSLQGKYGYTF.

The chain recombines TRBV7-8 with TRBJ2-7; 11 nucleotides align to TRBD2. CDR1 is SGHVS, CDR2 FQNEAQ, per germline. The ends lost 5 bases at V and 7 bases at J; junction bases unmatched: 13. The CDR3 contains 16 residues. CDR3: CASSLDEVAGGLEQYF. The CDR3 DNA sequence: TGTGCCAGCAGCCTAGACGAAGTAGCGGGGGGGCTAGAGCAGTACTTC.

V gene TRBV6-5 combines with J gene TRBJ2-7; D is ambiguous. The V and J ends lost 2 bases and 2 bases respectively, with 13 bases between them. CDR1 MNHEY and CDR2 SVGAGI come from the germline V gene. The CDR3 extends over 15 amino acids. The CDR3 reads CASSYTLTPAYEQYF. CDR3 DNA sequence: TGTGCCAGCAGTTACACTCTGACTCCAGCCTACGAGCAGTACTTC.

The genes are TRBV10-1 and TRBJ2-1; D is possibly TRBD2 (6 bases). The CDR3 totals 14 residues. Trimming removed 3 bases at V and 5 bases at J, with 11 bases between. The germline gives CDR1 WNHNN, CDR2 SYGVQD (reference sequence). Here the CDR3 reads CASSDGGKNNEQFF. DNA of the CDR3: TGCGCCAGCAGTGATGGGGGGAAGAACAATGAGCAGTTCTTC.